The rows below give T cell receptor beta chains drawn from one sample of a study of cytomegalovirus exposure and HLA in healthy donors. Here immunoSEQ multiplex PCR was the method, and the copy in TCRdb shows in-frame clones only, minus some. This sample carries just under 95,000 clones, 84% of them seen once, and the ten largest clones take roughly 5.5%. The material sequenced was PBMCs. The receptor set was obtained from a woman younger than 35 in good health and CMV-seropositive. Each CDR3 is given with its conserved first and last residue. A D gene is named only where the DNA matches it firmly. Clone size is given for some rows only: seen once, a few or many times, or a class if the clone is expanded.

clone size,D gene,J gene,V gene,CDR3 protein,CDR3 DNA
.,TRBD2,TRBJ2-1,TRBV2,CASSVSPRLAPGEQFF,TGTGCCAGCAGTGTGTCCCCGAGACTAGCCCCGGGTGAGCAGTTCTTC
.,.,TRBJ2-7,TRBV6-1,CASTHRRDASEQYF,TGTGCCAGCACTCATCGGCGGGATGCCTCCGAGCAGTACTTC
.,.,TRBJ1-4,TRBV5-1,CASSLGSGETNEKLFF,TGCGCCAGCAGCTTGGGGTCAGGCGAAACTAATGAAAAACTGTTTTTT
few,TRBD1,TRBJ2-2,TRBV10-3,CAISGGSTGGGTGELFF,TGTGCCATCAGTGGGGGCTCGACAGGGGGCGGCACCGGGGAGCTGTTTTTT
.,.,TRBJ1-5,TRBV7-8,CASSEQGNSNQPQHF,TGTGCCAGCAGCGAACAGGGCAATAGCAATCAGCCCCAGCATTTT
.,.,TRBJ2-7,TRBV19,CASSLLVGAYEQYF,TGTGCCAGTAGCCTACTAGTTGGAGCGTACGAGCAGTACTTC
.,.,TRBJ1-2,TRBV5-1,CASSLGQGGWAYGYTF,TGCGCCAGCAGCTTAGGACAAGGCGGTTGGGCCTATGGCTACACCTTC
.,TRBD2,TRBJ2-4,TRBV4-2,CASSQDMSGRASAAKNIQYF,TGTGCCAGCAGCCAAGATATGAGCGGGAGGGCCTCGGCCGCCAAAAACATTCAGTACTTC
.,TRBD2,TRBJ2-3,TRBV7-6,CASSPGGPDTQYF,TGTGCCAGCAGCCCGGGGGGGCCAGATACGCAGTATTTT
.,.,TRBJ2-7,TRBV28,CASVREGEQYF,TGTGCCAGTGTACGGGAAGGAGAGCAGTACTTC
.,TRBD2,TRBJ2-2,TRBV4-1,CASSQAPGLEYTGELFF,TGCGCCAGCAGCCAGGCCCCGGGACTAGAATACACCGGGGAGCTGTTTTTT
.,TRBD1,TRBJ2-3,TRBV10-1,CASGQGSTDTQYF,TGCGCCAGCGGACAGGGATCCACAGATACGCAGTATTTT